The 16 T cell receptor beta chains below were found in one sample sequenced in a study of neurological immune-mediated disorders (dated by TCRdb to between 2017 and 2020). Receptor amplification or capture employed 5' RACE. The reads were generated on an Illumina HiSeq 2500. TCRdb reworked the public reads: Q25 trimming with fastp, MiXCR clone assembly, productive beta chains retained. Merged by CDR3 protein, the rows form single entries marked with the most common genes and DNA. The sample table shows 75,000 to 95,000 distinct CDR3 sequences, and over 15% are seen once. Approximately 15% of the sample comes from the top ten. The sample taken for sequencing was PBMCs. The receptors stem from a woman aged 35 to 49 in good health.

V and J are TRBV7-3 and TRBJ2-7, with a tentative D call TRBD2 (6 bases). The CDR3 runs to 14 residues. Trimming cost V 2 bases and J 1 base, with 9 bases left between them. Germline V lookup: CDR1 SGHTA, CDR2 FQGTGA. CDR3 protein: CASSLAGKSYEQYF. The DNA for the CDR3 is TGTGCCAGCAGCTTAGCGGGGAAATCCTACGAGCAGTACTTC.

This clonotype was seen at least ten times. The rearrangement joins TRBV5-1 to TRBJ2-1; D is undetermined. The CDR3 is 14 residues long. In germline, CDR1 is SGHRS, CDR2 YFSETQ. The V gene lost 0 bases and the J gene lost 0 bases, with 4 bases spanning the gap. CDR3 protein: CASSLESSYNEQFF. CDR3 nucleotides: TGCGCCAGCAGCTTGGAAAGCTCCTACAATGAGCAGTTCTTC.

This clonotype was counted ten times or more. The rearrangement uses TRBV7-2 and TRBJ2-7; D might be TRBD1 (6 bases). V was shortened by 0 bases and J by 2 bases, with 11 bases between the two germline ends. This CDR3 spans 15 amino acids. Germline V lookup: CDR1 SGHTA, CDR2 FQGNSA. CDR3 nucleotides: TGTGCCAGCAGCTTAGCACAGGGTCGCGCCTACGAGCAGTACGTC. Translating it yields CASSLAQGRAYEQYV.

This clonotype was counted at least ten times. This chain connects TRBV4-3 to TRBJ1-2, with a possible D match to TRBD1 (5 bases). V was cut by 1 base and J by 2 bases, with 8 bases left in between. The CDR3 has 14 amino acids. Germline V gene lookup returns CDR1 LGHNA and CDR2 YSLEER. The CDR3 is CASSQVRGNYGYTF. CDR3 nucleotides: TGCGCCAGCAGCCAAGTTCGGGGGAACTATGGCTACACCTTC.

This clonotype appeared many times. The V and J genes are TRBV12-3 or TRBV12-4 and TRBJ2-1; 11 bases are a match to TRBD1. This CDR3 comprises 14 residues. V lost 5 bases, J lost 5 bases, and 2 bases stayed unmatched. CDR3 amino acids: CASSGTGGDNEQFF. CDR3 bases: TGTGCCAGCAGTGGGACAGGGGGGGACAATGAGCAGTTCTTC.

There are many counts of this clonotype. J is TRBJ2-3 and V is TRBV14; 7 positions match TRBD1. V lost 2 bases, J lost 1 base, and 6 bases stayed unmatched. This CDR3 region has 16 residues. Germline V lookup: CDR1 SGHDN, CDR2 FVKESK. CDR3 nucleotide sequence: TGTGCCAGCAGCCAACGACAGGGTAGGGGCACAGATACGCAGTATTTT. Translation gives CASSQRQGRGTDTQYF. The complete variable domain, with remaining parts taken from reference TRBV14 and TRBJ2-3, reads EAGVTQFPSHSVIEKGQTVTLRCDPISGHDNLYWYRRVMGKEIKFLLHFVKESKQDESGMPNNRFLAERTGGTYSTLKVQPAELEDSGVYFCASSQRQGRGTDTQYFGPGTRLTVL.

This clonotype was found a few times. V usage is TRBV7-2 and J usage is TRBJ2-7, with 12 bases fitting TRBD2. Germline CDR1 reads SGHTA; CDR2 reads FQGNSA. The CDR3 consists of 13 residues. Losses at the gene ends were 3 bases for V and 6 bases for J; bases not matched to a gene: 0. CDR3 region: CASSLGLAGEQYF. The CDR3 coding sequence is TGTGCCAGCAGCTTGGGACTAGCGGGCGAGCAGTACTTC.

This clonotype came up many times. The chain combines TRBV15 with TRBJ1-1; 8 bases line up with TRBD1. With V trimmed by 3 bases and J by 11 bases, 11 bases remained unmatched. Germline V gene data show CDR1 as LNHNV and CDR2 as YYDKDF (reference sequence). The CDR3 runs 14 residues. CDR3 sequence (DNA): TGTGCCACCAGCAGTTCAGGGGGCGCTTCGAGGGCTTTCTTT. It is translated as CATSSSGGASRAFF. Variable domain in full (rest from reference TRBV15 and TRBJ1-1): DAMVIQNPRYQVTQFGKPVTLSCSQTLNHNVMYWYQQKSSQAPKLLFHYYDKDFNNEADTPDNFQSRRPNTSFCFLDIRSPGLGDTAMYLCATSSSGGASRAFFGQGTRLTVV.

This clonotype was seen at least ten times. This chain links TRBV20-1 with TRBJ1-6; D is possibly TRBD1 (5 bases). The CDR3 runs to 12 residues. The germline V and J ends were trimmed by 7 bases and 12 bases, with 16 bases remaining between them. Germline V gives CDR1 DFQATT, CDR2 SNEGSKA (reference sequence). DNA of the CDR3: TGCAGTGTGGGGCAGGGCGGTGGACCCCTCCACTTT. Translation gives CSVGQGGGPLHF.

This clonotype showed up many times. This chain links TRBV12-3 or TRBV12-4 with TRBJ2-7, with TRBD2 matching over 13 bases. V lost 5 bases, J lost 6 bases, and 7 bases stayed unmatched. The CDR3 runs to 15 residues. In nucleotides, the CDR3 is TGTGCCAGCAGTGTCGGACTAGCGGGGGTAAGCGAGCAGTACGTC. It translates to CASSVGLAGVSEQYV.

This clonotype was seen many times. The chain has TRBV7-8 and TRBJ2-5; 7 positions agree with TRBD1. The germline CDR1 and CDR2 sequences are SGHVS and FQNEAQ. This CDR3 contains 20 residues. V shed 1 base, J shed 4 bases, and the junction held 21 bases outside the gene matches. In DNA form, the CDR3 reads TGTGCCAGCAGCTTAGTAATTACAGGGGACCCGGCTGGGGGTCGAGAGACCCAGTACTTC. It codes for CASSLVITGDPAGGRETQYF.

This clonotype was counted a few times. The chain has TRBV19 and TRBJ1-5, with D uncertain. Germline CDR1 LNHDA, CDR2 SQIVND (reference sequence). The CDR3 extends over 14 amino acids. V gave up 6 bases and J gave up 0 bases, with 9 bases separating them. The CDR3 DNA sequence: TGTGCCAGTAGAAGACACTATAGCAATCAGCCCCAGCATTTT. Translating it yields CASRRHYSNQPQHF.

This clonotype was recorded at least ten times. This sequence joins TRBV5-5 and TRBJ2-1, with 11 positions matching TRBD2. The trim removed 2 bases at V and 2 bases at J, leaving 3 bases unmatched. The CDR3 runs to 16 residues. Germline CDR1 SGHKS, CDR2 YYEKEE (reference sequence). CDR3 coding DNA: TGTGCCAGCAGCTTCCGACTAGCGGGGACCTACAATGAGCAGTTCTTC. It translates to CASSFRLAGTYNEQFF.

This clonotype was observed many times. The genes are TRBV5-6 and TRBJ2-7, with 9 positions matching TRBD1. The CDR3 totals 15 residues. The germline V gene has CDR1 SGHDT and CDR2 YYEEEE. V trimming: 2 bases; J trimming: 2 bases; junction bases outside the gene matches: 5. This CDR3 reads CASSLGTGPAYEQYF. For the CDR3, the DNA is TGTGCCAGCAGCTTAGGGACAGGGCCCGCCTACGAGCAGTACTTC.

With regard to this clonotype: An end of the junction differs from the germline gene, which may be a read error. The V gene is TRBV28, the J gene TRBJ2-5, with D unclear. This CDR3 is 12 amino acids long. Germline assignment: CDR1 MDHEN and CDR2 SYDVKM. DNA for the CDR3: TGTGCCAGAAGTTTACAACGAGAGACCCAGTACTTC. Translating it yields CARSLQRETQYF.

This clonotype was found many times. The chain is built from TRBV5-1 and TRBJ2-1; 9 nucleotides align to TRBD2. The germline gives CDR1 SGHRS, CDR2 YFSETQ. V was clipped by 2 bases and J by 2 bases; unmatched bases: 2. This CDR3 spans 15 amino acids. The CDR3, as DNA: TGCGCCAGCAGCTTACTAGCGGGTCCCTACAATGAGCAGTTCTTC. It encodes CASSLLAGPYNEQFF.